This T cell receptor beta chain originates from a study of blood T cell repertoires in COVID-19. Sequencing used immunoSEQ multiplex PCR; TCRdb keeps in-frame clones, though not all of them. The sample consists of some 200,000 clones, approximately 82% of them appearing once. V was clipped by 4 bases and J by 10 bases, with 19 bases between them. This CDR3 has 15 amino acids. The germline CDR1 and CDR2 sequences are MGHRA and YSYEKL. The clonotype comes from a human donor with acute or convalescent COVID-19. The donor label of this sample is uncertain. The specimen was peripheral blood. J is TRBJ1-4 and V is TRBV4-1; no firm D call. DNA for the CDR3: TGCGCCAGCAGCCCATTTGTCGGGGTAGACGCAAAACTGTTTTTT. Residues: CASSPFVGVDAKLFF.